The 21 T cell receptor beta chains reported below all come from one sample, sequenced in a study of shared clonotypes between healthy human individuals. Profiling relied on immunoSEQ multiplex PCR, and the TCRdb table lists in-frame clones only, not all of them. In the table there are around 1,900,000 clones, around 95% of which are singletons. Naive CD8 populations comprised CD45RO-negative cells positively selected for CCR7, excluding terminally differentiated effector memory CD45RA+ cells. The specimen was naive CD8+ T cells from PBMCs. These receptors all come from a man younger than 35 in good health. Some clones in this sample may be carry-over from other donors' samples.

This clone was picked up a small number of times. The chain combines TRBV6-1 with TRBJ2-2, with D maybe TRBD1 (5 bases). The CDR3 is made up of 13 amino acids. Germline CDR1 MNHNS, CDR2 SASEGT. Trimming took 11 bases from V and 13 from J, leaving 23 bases between them. The CDR3 nucleotides read TGTGCCTGCCTGGATGAGACAGACATGTCGCTGTTTTTT. Translation: CACLDETDMSLFF.

The CDR3 region has the DNA TGCGCCAGCAGCCAGGAGACAGGGTTCAGTCACAGAGCGACCCAGTACTTC. Its translation: CASSQETGFSHRATQYF. J is TRBJ2-5 and V is TRBV4-1, with TRBD1 matching 7 bases. V lost 3 bases, J lost 7 bases, and 17 bases stayed unmatched. CDR3 length: 17 amino acids. Germline V gives CDR1 MGHRA, CDR2 YSYEKL.

V is TRBV11-2 and J is TRBJ2-7, with 11 nucleotides matching TRBD2. V lost 2 bases and J lost 5; bases outside the gene matches: 5. Germline-derived CDR1 and CDR2 are SGHAT and FQNNGV. The CDR3 extends over 15 amino acids. CDR3 sequence (DNA): TGTGCCAGCAGCTTAATACTAGCGGGAGTACACGAGCAGTACTTC. It codes for CASSLILAGVHEQYF.

The genes are TRBV4-1 and TRBJ1-1; maybe TRBD1 (5 bases). The germline gives CDR1 MGHRA, CDR2 YSYEKL. The germline V and J ends were trimmed by 1 base and 2 bases, with 11 bases remaining between them. CDR3 length: 15 residues. CDR3 nucleotide sequence: TGCGCCAGCAGCCAAGGCATCGGGGGAAACACTGAAGCTTTCTTT. As protein: CASSQGIGGNTEAFF.

The chain is built from TRBV27 and TRBJ2-2; TRBD2 agrees at 9 bases. The CDR3 covers 15 residues. CDR1 is MNHEY and CDR2 is SMNVEV in the germline V gene (reference sequence). J was trimmed by 6 bases and V by 3 bases; bases with no gene match: 5. CDR3 in amino acids: CASSFIGGRAGELFF. CDR3 nucleotide sequence: TGTGCCAGCAGTTTTATTGGCGGGAGGGCCGGGGAGCTGTTTTTT.

Comment on this clone: Other DNA sequences in this specimen translate into the identical CDR3. The genes are TRBV18 and TRBJ1-5, with D possibly TRBD1 on 5 matching bases. Trimming pared 3 bases from V and 3 bases from J, leaving 12 bases between. Per germline, CDR1 KGHSH and CDR2 LQKENI. The CDR3 runs 15 residues. Here the CDR3 DNA reads TGTGCCAGCTCACCTGAAAGGGGCTCCAATCAGCCCCAGCATTTT. Translating it yields CASSPERGSNQPQHF.

V gene TRBV19 combines with J gene TRBJ1-2; possibly TRBD1 for D (5 bases). Trimming shortened V by 2 bases and J by 4 bases, and 14 bases separated the two germline ends. Per the germline V gene, CDR1 is LNHDA and CDR2 is SQIVND (reference sequence). The CDR3 is 15 amino acids. As DNA, the CDR3 is TGTGCCAGTAGTATAACGTCGGGGGAGACCTATGGCTACACCTTC. It specifies CASSITSGETYGYTF.

The chain uses TRBV19 and TRBJ2-7; D is possibly TRBD2 (6 bases). The V gene's germline CDR1 is LNHDA and CDR2 SQIVND (reference sequence). The CDR3 length is 14 residues. V lost 7 bases to trimming and J lost 2 bases, with 15 bases between them. This CDR3 is CASTPAGGPYEQYF. CDR3 in DNA: TGTGCCAGTACCCCAGCAGGAGGGCCCTACGAGCAGTACTTC.

The gene calls are TRBV6-5 and TRBJ2-2; 13 bases match TRBD2. With 10 bases clipped from V and 6 bases from J, the junction kept 8 bases outside the gene matches. Germline assignment: CDR1 MNHEY and CDR2 SVGAGI. CDR3 size: 15 residues. The chain's CDR3 is CATLGLAGVAGELFF. DNA for the CDR3: TGTGCCACCTTAGGACTAGCGGGAGTGGCCGGGGAGCTGTTTTTT.

The chain combines TRBV28 with TRBJ2-7; tentatively, D is TRBD2 (5 bases). From germline, CDR1 is MDHEN and CDR2 SYDVKM. The V gene lost 4 bases and the J gene lost 4 bases, with 17 bases spanning the gap. CDR3 length: 15 amino acids. CDR3 sequence (DNA): TGTGCCAGCAGTTCCGGACTTGGGTCCGGATACGAGCAGTACTTC. The encoded protein is CASSSGLGSGYEQYF. Based on the CDR3 plus reference TRBV28 and TRBJ2-7, the full variable domain is DVKVTQSSRYLVKRTGEKVFLECVQDMDHENMFWYRQDPGLGLRLIYFSYDVKMKEKGDIPEGYSVSREKKERFSLILESASTNQTSMYLCASSSGLGSGYEQYFGPGTRLTVT.

The V call is TRBV10-2, the J call TRBJ2-7, with 7 bases matching TRBD2. CDR1 is WSHSY, CDR2 SAAADI, per germline. This CDR3 has 12 residues. V shed 9 bases and J 3 bases; nucleotides not matched to a gene: 5. The CDR3, as DNA: TGCGCCAGTACCGGGGACTACTACGAGCAGTACTTC. Amino acids: CASTGDYYEQYF.

This chain connects TRBV7-8 to TRBJ2-7, with TRBD2 matching 8 bases. Germline V lookup: CDR1 SGHVS, CDR2 FQNEAQ. The V and J ends lost 1 base and 4 bases, in that order; junction bases with no gene match: 6. CDR3 size: 15 residues. The CDR3: CASSLGAGAYYEQYF. The CDR3 DNA reads as TGTGCCAGCAGCTTAGGAGCGGGAGCCTATTACGAGCAGTACTTC.

The chain couples TRBV6-5 to TRBJ1-3; the match to TRBD1 covers 12 bases. This CDR3 has 15 residues. With 4 bases clipped from V and 4 bases from J, the junction kept 2 bases outside the gene matches. Germline loops: CDR1 MNHEY, CDR2 SVGAGI. The CDR3 spells CASSFGTGGGNTIYF. The CDR3 DNA sequence: TGTGCCAGCAGTTTCGGGACAGGGGGCGGAAACACCATATATTTT.

The chain uses TRBV9 and TRBJ2-2; D is ambiguous. The CDR3 extends over 14 amino acids. V lost 3 bases and J 5 bases, leaving 11 bases between the germline ends. The germline CDR1 and CDR2 sequences are SGDLS and YYNGEE. CDR3 nucleotide sequence: TGTGCCAGCAGCGGGGTGCCCCAAACCGGGGAGCTGTTTTTT. Translated, it gives CASSGVPQTGELFF.

The J gene is TRBJ2-2, the V gene TRBV15; 7 bases fit TRBD2. The CDR3 is 13 residues long. J was trimmed by 4 bases and V by 10 bases; bases with no gene match: 6. CDR1 LNHNV and CDR2 YYDKDF come from the germline V gene (reference sequence). The CDR3, as DNA: TGTGCCATTCAGACTAGCCCCACCGGGGAGCTGTTTTTT. This encodes CAIQTSPTGELFF.

This clone has only one observation. This chain joins TRBV27 and TRBJ2-1, with no clear D. Germline CDR1 reads MNHEY; CDR2 reads SMNVEV (reference sequence). The CDR3 contains 12 residues. V gave up 2 bases and J gave up 12 bases, with 11 bases separating them. The CDR3 sequence is CASSLVGNRQFF. The CDR3 DNA sequence: TGTGCCAGCAGTTTAGTTGGCAACAGGCAGTTCTTC.

V usage is TRBV19 and J usage is TRBJ1-2; 8 bases align to TRBD1. The CDR3 has 12 residues. J lost 8 bases, V lost 7 bases, and 6 bases had no gene match. Per germline, CDR1 LNHDA and CDR2 SQIVND (reference sequence). The CDR3 nucleotides read TGTGCCAGTAACCAGGGGGCGCACGGCTACACCTTC. Translating it yields CASNQGAHGYTF.

The chain links TRBV15 to TRBJ1-2; the D is unclear. The CDR3 is 16 amino acids. The germline CDR1 and CDR2 sequences are LNHNV and YYDKDF (reference sequence). With 4 bases removed from V and 5 bases from J, the gap between germline ends came to 20 bases. As DNA, the CDR3 is TGTGCCACCAGCACCCGGACTTCCGAGGGAATATATGGCTACACCTTC. Translating gives CATSTRTSEGIYGYTF.

The chain has TRBV6-5 and TRBJ2-3; 7 positions match TRBD1. After removal of 4 bases from V and 5 bases from J, the junction contained 6 bases not matched to a gene. This CDR3 spans 14 amino acids. Germline-derived CDR1 and CDR2 are MNHEY and SVGAGI. The CDR3: CASSSRQGIDTQYF. The CDR3 DNA follows: TGTGCCAGCAGTTCGAGACAGGGAATAGATACGCAGTATTTT.

This chain uses TRBV5-5 with TRBJ1-2; no reliable D call. This CDR3 is built from 15 residues. V was trimmed by 1 base and J by 4 bases, leaving 14 bases between them. Per germline, CDR1 SGHKS and CDR2 YYEKEE (reference sequence). CDR3 sequence: CASSLSSAVPYGYTF. The CDR3 nucleotides are TGTGCCAGCAGCTTGTCGTCGGCGGTACCCTATGGCTACACCTTC.

This chain links TRBV27 with TRBJ2-6; unclear D gene. The germline V and J ends were trimmed by 5 bases and 0 bases, with 14 bases remaining between them. The CDR3 loop spans 17 amino acids. Germline CDR1 reads MNHEY; CDR2 reads SMNVEV (reference sequence). The CDR3 nucleotides read TGTGCCAGCAGTCCGAGGACGGCGATCTCTGGGGCCAACGTCCTGACTTTC. It is translated as CASSPRTAISGANVLTF.